Below are 4 T cell receptor beta chains sequenced from a single sample in a study of blood T cell repertoires in COVID-19. Profiling relied on immunoSEQ multiplex PCR, and the TCRdb table lists in-frame clones only, not all of them. The sample has hundreds of thousands of clones, approximately 91% seen once; the top ten hold approximately 5.2%. Sequencing used PBMCs or T cells enriched from blood (not recorded which). The receptors derive from a man in his sixties who had recovered from COVID-19.

V usage is TRBV28 and J usage is TRBJ1-2; a weak D match, TRBD1 (6 bases). CDR1 and CDR2 from the germline V gene are MDHEN and SYDVKM. The ends were cut back, 7 bases at V and 8 bases at J, with 17 bases in the middle. The CDR3 contains 13 residues. CDR3 in amino acids: CASTWTVEGGYTF. CDR3 nucleotides: TGTGCCAGCACTTGGACAGTGGAAGGGGGCTACACCTTC.

The gene calls are TRBV7-3 and TRBJ2-1, with TRBD1 as a possible D gene (6 bases). Germline assignment: CDR1 SGHTA and CDR2 FQGTGA. V lost 5 bases, J lost 4 bases, and 9 bases lay in between. The CDR3 has 13 amino acids. Here the CDR3 reads CASSLDSYNEQFF. The DNA for the CDR3 is TGTGCCAGCAGCCTGGACAGTTACAATGAGCAGTTCTTC.

The rearrangement uses TRBV7-9 and TRBJ2-1, with 10 bases fitting TRBD1. Germline V gene data show CDR1 as SEHNR and CDR2 as FQNEAQ (reference sequence). This CDR3 region has 15 residues. Trimming removed 5 bases from V and 5 bases from J; junction bases left unmatched: 6. The CDR3 sequence is CASSAPGQGHNEQFF. CDR3 sequence (DNA): TGTGCCAGCAGCGCACCGGGACAGGGGCACAATGAGCAGTTCTTC. Based on the CDR3 plus reference TRBV7-9 and TRBJ2-1, the full variable domain is DTGVSQNPRHKITKRGQNVTFRCDPISEHNRLYWYRQTLGQGPEFLTYFQNEAQLEKSRLLSDRFSAERPKGSFSTLEIQRTEQGDSAMYLCASSAPGQGHNEQFFGPGTRLTVL.

The rearrangement links TRBV11-2 to TRBJ2-7; 8 bases align to TRBD1. The CDR3 totals 14 residues. The germline V gene has CDR1 SGHAT and CDR2 FQNNGV. V trimming: 5 bases; J trimming: 2 bases; junction bases outside the gene matches: 5. CDR3 protein: CASSTQGAAYEQYF. In DNA, the CDR3 is TGTGCCAGCAGCACCCAGGGGGCTGCCTACGAGCAGTACTTC.